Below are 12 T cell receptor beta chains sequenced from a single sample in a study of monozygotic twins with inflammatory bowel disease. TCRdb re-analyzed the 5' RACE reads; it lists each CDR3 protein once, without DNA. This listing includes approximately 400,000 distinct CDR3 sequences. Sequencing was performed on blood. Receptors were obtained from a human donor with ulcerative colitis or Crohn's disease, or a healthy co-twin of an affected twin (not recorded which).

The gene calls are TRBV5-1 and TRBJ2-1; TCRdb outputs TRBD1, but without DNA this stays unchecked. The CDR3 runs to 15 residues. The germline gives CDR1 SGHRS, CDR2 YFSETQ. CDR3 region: CASSLAGTVNNEQFF.

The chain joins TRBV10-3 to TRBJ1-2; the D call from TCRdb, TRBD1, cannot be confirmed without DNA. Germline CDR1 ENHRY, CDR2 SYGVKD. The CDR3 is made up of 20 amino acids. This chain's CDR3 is CAISEPTLLSPTGAVGGYTF.

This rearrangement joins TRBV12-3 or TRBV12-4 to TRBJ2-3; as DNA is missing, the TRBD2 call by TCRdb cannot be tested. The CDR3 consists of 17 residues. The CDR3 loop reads CASSLGRKRGSTDTQYF.

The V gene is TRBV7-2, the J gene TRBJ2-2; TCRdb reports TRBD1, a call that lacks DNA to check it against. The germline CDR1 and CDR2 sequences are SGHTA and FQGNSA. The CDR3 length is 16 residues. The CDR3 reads CASSLLGGQGPGELFF.

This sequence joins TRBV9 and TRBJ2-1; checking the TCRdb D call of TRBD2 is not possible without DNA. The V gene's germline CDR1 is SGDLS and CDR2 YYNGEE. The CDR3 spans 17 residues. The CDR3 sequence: CASSSTETSGGFNEQFF.

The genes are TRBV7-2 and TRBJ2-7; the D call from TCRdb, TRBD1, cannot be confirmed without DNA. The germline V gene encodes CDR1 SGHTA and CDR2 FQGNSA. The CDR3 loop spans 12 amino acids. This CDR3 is CASTSQGAEQYF.

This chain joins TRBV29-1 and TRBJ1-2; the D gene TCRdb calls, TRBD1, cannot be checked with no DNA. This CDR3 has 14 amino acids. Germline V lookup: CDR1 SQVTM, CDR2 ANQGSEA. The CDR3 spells CSVPSGQGYRGYTF.

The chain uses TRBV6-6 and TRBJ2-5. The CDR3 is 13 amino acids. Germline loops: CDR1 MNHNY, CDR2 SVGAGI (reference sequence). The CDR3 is CASRGYIQETQYF.

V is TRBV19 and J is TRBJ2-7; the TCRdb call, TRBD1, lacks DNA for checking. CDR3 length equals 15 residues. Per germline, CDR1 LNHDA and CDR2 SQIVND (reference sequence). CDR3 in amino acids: CASSPPTSDRGEQYF.

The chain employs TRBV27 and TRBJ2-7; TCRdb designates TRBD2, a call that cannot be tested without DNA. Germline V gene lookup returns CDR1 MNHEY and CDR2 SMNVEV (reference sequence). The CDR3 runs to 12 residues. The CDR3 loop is CTSTPPAYEQYF.

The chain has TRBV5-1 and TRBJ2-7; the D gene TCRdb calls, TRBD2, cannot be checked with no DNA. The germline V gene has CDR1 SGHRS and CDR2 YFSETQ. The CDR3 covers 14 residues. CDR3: CASSPTSGRYEQYF.

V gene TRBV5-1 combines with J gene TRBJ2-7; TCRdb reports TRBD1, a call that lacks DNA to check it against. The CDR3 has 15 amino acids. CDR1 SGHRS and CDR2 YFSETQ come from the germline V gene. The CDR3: CASSSAGKEAYEQYF.